The text below deals with one T cell receptor beta chain. Original data processing: By means of reference gene primer amplification, nucleated cell counts were estimated. TCRdb's copy holds only in-frame clones and misses some; the assay was immunoSEQ multiplex PCR. V and J calls and clone size come straight from that table; D and trimming were deduced from the DNA. The data show tens of thousands of clones, approximately 91% seen once. The entry originates in a study of blood T cell repertoires in COVID-19. Study-wide background: The origin of the acute and convalescent COVID-19 samples was the United States, Italy and Spain. From T cells, B-cell-depleted T cells, or PBMCs came the material, which was cDNA or gDNA.

Losses at the gene ends were 5 bases for V and 5 bases for J; bases not matched to a gene: 9. The CDR3 spans 16 residues. Germline loops: CDR1 LNHDA, CDR2 SQIVND (reference sequence). Sequencing was performed on peripheral blood. The sequence derives from a man aged 55 to 70 with active or convalescent COVID-19. The rearrangement links TRBV19 to TRBJ1-5; TRBD1 aligns across 10 bases. The CDR3 DNA reads TGTGCCAGTAGTTCCAGGACCGGGACAGGGGATCAGCCCCAGCATTTT. Its translation is CASSSRTGTGDQPQHF.